Each of the 30 T cell receptor beta chains below was sequenced from the same sample in a study of blood T cells in healthy people across ages. A sample-barcoded 5' primer and a J-beta primer mix were used in a second PCR of roughly 6 to 11 cycles. One entry per CDR3 protein results from TCRdb running MiXCR on the 5' RACE reads. The profile shows about 650,000 distinct CDR3 sequences, about a third of them singletons. Sequencing input: blood. The receptors come from a woman of 80 years or more in good health.

About this clonotype: This likely traces to a read error, being one base from a far larger clone. J is TRBJ1-1 and V is TRBV3-1; TRBD1 might be the D (6 bases). Germline V gene sequence: CDR1 LGHDT, CDR2 YNNKEL (reference sequence). The CDR3 runs to 13 residues. CDR3 sequence (DNA): TGTGCCAACAGCTTAGGGGGGGGCACTGAAGCTTTCTTT. Encoded protein: CANSLGGGTEAFF.

The table lists this clonotype with many counts. This sequence joins TRBV7-2 and TRBJ2-5; possibly TRBD1 for D (6 bases). Trimming removed 5 bases at V and 5 bases at J, with 15 bases between. Germline V CDR1 and CDR2: SGHTA, FQGNSA. The CDR3 sequence is 14 residues long. CDR3 loop: CASSPMGQGETQYF. The CDR3 DNA reads as TGTGCCAGCAGCCCTATGGGCCAGGGGGAGACCCAGTACTTC.

This clonotype has only a few counts. The V gene is TRBV10-3, the J gene TRBJ1-5, with a weak D call TRBD1 (6 bases). V lost 8 bases and J 4 bases, leaving 12 bases between the germline ends. The CDR3 is 13 residues long. Germline V gene data show CDR1 as ENHRY and CDR2 as SYGVKD. CDR3 coding DNA: TGTGCCATCGGTCGAGGGGGAAATCAGCCCCAGCATTTT. Translated, it gives CAIGRGGNQPQHF.

This clonotype was detected ten times or more. The chain employs TRBV21-1 and TRBJ1-5; TRBD1 is the table's D call, not checked against the DNA. TRBV21-1 is labeled a pseudogene. The CDR3 is 14 residues long. CDR3 loop: CASSKGRVDQPQHF. Written as DNA, the CDR3 is TGTGCCAGCAGCAAAGGCAGGGTAGATCAGCCCCAGCATTTT.

With respect to this clonotype: Being one base from a much bigger clone, this may be a read error. CDR3 region: CASSSAGSHEQFF. DNA for the CDR3: TGTGCCAGCAGCTCCGCGGGAAGCCATGAGCAGTTCTTC. V and J are TRBV11-2 and TRBJ2-1; D is possibly TRBD2 (6 bases). Per germline, CDR1 SGHAT and CDR2 FQNNGV. V was cut by 4 bases and J by 8 bases, with 12 bases left in between. This CDR3 has 13 residues.

Many counts were recorded for this clonotype. This sequence joins TRBV7-9 and TRBJ2-3, with 7 bases identical to TRBD2. After removal of 1 base from V and 5 bases from J, the junction contained 3 bases not matched to a gene. The germline V gene encodes CDR1 SEHNR and CDR2 FQNEAQ (reference sequence). The CDR3 runs to 14 residues. This CDR3 reads CASSLVAGEDTQYF. CDR3 coding DNA: TGTGCCAGCAGCTTAGTCGCGGGGGAAGATACGCAGTATTTT.

This clonotype was observed a single time. The genes are TRBV9 and TRBJ2-7; tentatively, D is TRBD1 (6 bases). Germline CDR1 and CDR2: SGDLS and YYNGEE. The CDR3 consists of 14 residues. Trimming took 4 bases from V and 9 from J, leaving 20 bases between them. CDR3 amino acids: CASSPRGGSAAQYF. The CDR3 DNA reads TGTGCCAGCAGCCCCCGTGGGGGCTCAGCTGCGCAGTACTTC.

In this sample, this clonotype turned up many times. This rearrangement joins TRBV15 to TRBJ2-3; 10 positions agree with TRBD2. The CDR3 totals 18 residues. The germline V gene has CDR1 LNHNV and CDR2 YYDKDF (reference sequence). J was trimmed by 5 bases and V by 1 base; bases with no gene match: 12. The CDR3 is CATSRGSLAGGAVDTQYF. CDR3 DNA sequence: TGTGCCACCAGCAGAGGCTCGTTAGCGGGGGGTGCCGTAGATACGCAGTATTTT.

This clonotype was detected ten times or more. Its ends do not fully match the called genes, so a read error is possible. The chain couples TRBV24-1 to TRBJ2-1; a weak D match, TRBD1 (5 bases). The CDR3 loop spans 16 amino acids. The V gene's germline CDR1 is KGHDR and CDR2 SFDVKD. CDR3 loop: CATSDRGRNSYSEQFF. CDR3 sequence (DNA): TGTGCCACCAGTGATAGGGGCCGTAACTCCTACAGTGAGCAGTTCTTC.

The table lists this clonotype with many counts. This chain links TRBV6-2 or TRBV6-3 with TRBJ2-3, with TRBD2 matching 12 bases. CDR1 and CDR2 from the germline V gene are MNHEY and SVGEGT. V was pared by 7 bases and J by 0 bases, with 5 bases of the junction left unmatched. The CDR3 covers 16 residues. CDR3 sequence (DNA): TGTGCCAGCAACCCCGGGACTAGCGGGAGCACAGATACGCAGTATTTT. Translated: CASNPGTSGSTDTQYF.

There are many counts of this clonotype. The V and J genes are TRBV20-1 and TRBJ2-5; 8 nucleotides align to TRBD2. This CDR3 has 12 residues. Trimming cost V 6 bases and J 5 bases; bases outside gene matches: 5. Germline CDR1 and CDR2: DFQATT and SNEGSKA (reference sequence). In nucleotides, the CDR3 is TGCAGTGCCTTCGGACTAGCTGAGACCCAGTACTTC. This gives the protein CSAFGLAETQYF.

This clonotype was detected once. The CDR3, as DNA: TGTGCCAGCAGCTTAGCAGGACTAGCGGGGGGTCAGGAGACCCAGTTCTTC. Translation gives CASSLAGLAGGQETQFF. The J gene is TRBJ2-1, the V gene TRBV7-9; TRBD2 matches at 14 bases. Trimming cost V 0 bases and J 13 bases; bases outside gene matches: 11. Per germline, CDR1 SEHNR and CDR2 FQNEAQ (reference sequence). The CDR3 is 17 amino acids.

V gene TRBV7-9 combines with J gene TRBJ2-1; no reliable D call. With 3 bases removed from V and 10 bases from J, the gap between germline ends came to 10 bases. Germline values: CDR1 SEHNR, CDR2 FQNEAQ (reference sequence). The CDR3 length is 12 residues. CDR3 protein: CASSLPTWEQFF. Written as DNA, the CDR3 is TGTGCCAGCAGCTTGCCTACGTGGGAGCAGTTCTTC.

The table lists this clonotype with a few counts. CDR3 protein: CASSLALPTIGPGELFF. For the CDR3, the DNA is TGTGCCAGCAGCTTAGCGCTTCCCACAATCGGGCCCGGGGAGCTGTTTTTT. The chain employs TRBV11-1 and TRBJ2-2; D is unclear. Germline V gene lookup returns CDR1 SGHAT and CDR2 FQDESV (reference sequence). V was clipped by 0 bases and J by 6 bases, with 17 bases between them. This CDR3 is built from 17 residues.

This clonotype was detected only a few times. V gene TRBV7-2 combines with J gene TRBJ2-2; 8 bases match TRBD1. The junction had 6 bases not matched to a gene; V was cut back by 4 bases and J by 5 bases. Germline CDR1 is SGHTA and CDR2 is FQGNSA. The length of the CDR3 is 15 residues. The CDR3 region is CASSSPTGGTGELFF. The CDR3 DNA is TGTGCCAGCAGCTCGCCTACAGGGGGAACCGGGGAGCTGTTTTTT.

V is TRBV4-3 and J is TRBJ2-5; no clear D. The DNA matches TRBJ2-4 better at its end, which makes the J call doubtful. CDR3 length: 15 amino acids. Germline V gene sequence: CDR1 LGHNA, CDR2 YSLEER. CDR3 DNA sequence: TGCGCCAGCAGCCAAGATCCTGATGGTAACAACATTCAGTACTTC. Protein product: CASSQDPDGNNIQYF.

The genes are TRBV5-1 and TRBJ1-2; TRBD1 matches at 9 bases. V lost 3 bases to trimming and J lost 5 bases; unmatched junction nucleotides: 8. Germline V lookup: CDR1 SGHRS, CDR2 YFSETQ. The CDR3 is 15 residues long. The CDR3 sequence is CASSYIPGTGYGYTF. CDR3 sequence (DNA): TGCGCCAGCAGCTATATACCCGGGACAGGGTATGGCTACACCTTC. Drawing the rest from reference TRBV5-1 and TRBJ1-2, the complete variable domain is KAGVTQTPRYLIKTRGQQVTLSCSPISGHRSVSWYQQTPGQGLQFLFEYFSETQRNKGNFPGRFSGRQFSNSRSEMNVSTLELGDSALYLCASSYIPGTGYGYTFGSGTRLTVV.

Notes on this clonotype: A read error may explain this, as a much larger clone is one base away. The chain has TRBV6-5 and TRBJ2-7, with unresolved D. Germline CDR1 is MNHEY and CDR2 is SVGAGI. CDR3 length: 14 amino acids. Written as DNA, the CDR3 is TGTGCCAGCTCAAACAGCGTGTCCTCCTACAAGCAGTACTTC. It translates to CASSNSVSSYKQYF.

In regard to this clonotype: This may arise from a read error, as a much more abundant clone is one base away. The V and J genes are TRBV27 and TRBJ1-5, with a weak D call TRBD1 (6 bases). Germline V CDR1 and CDR2: MNHEY, SMNVEV (reference sequence). The CDR3 runs 15 residues. CDR3: CASSATGTSLEPRHF. CDR3 nucleotide sequence: TGTGCCAGCAGTGCGACAGGAACGTCGCTGGAGCCCCGGCATTTT.

With respect to this clonotype: A much larger clonotype is one base distant, so this may be a read error. V gene TRBV6-5 combines with J gene TRBJ2-7; 9 bases map to TRBD1. Germline V gene data show CDR1 as MNHEY and CDR2 as SVGAGI. There are 12 residues in the CDR3. CDR3 amino acids: CTSSRTGDEQYF. DNA of the CDR3: TGTACCAGCAGCCGGACAGGGGACGAGCAGTACTTC.

V usage is TRBV2 and J usage is TRBJ1-3, with D uncertain. Germline values: CDR1 SNHLY, CDR2 FYNNEI. The CDR3 sequence is 14 residues long. V was pared by 3 bases and J by 2 bases, with 8 bases between. The DNA for the CDR3 is TGTGCCAGCAGTGAGAGGGAGGCTGGAAACACCATATATTTT. It specifies CASSEREAGNTIYF.

The genes are TRBV11-2 and TRBJ2-4; possible D gene TRBD1, 5 bases. The DNA end favors TRBJ2-7, so the J call may be wrong. Germline V gene lookup returns CDR1 SGHAT and CDR2 FQNNGV. CDR3 length equals 16 residues. The CDR3 region is CASSLGVGASPHEQYF. CDR3 nucleotides: TGTGCCAGCAGCTTAGGGGTTGGGGCGTCCCCCCACGAGCAGTACTTC.

This clonotype was seen many times. The rearrangement uses TRBV7-2 and TRBJ2-1; D possibly corresponds to TRBD1 (5 bases). The CDR3 sequence is 14 residues long. Germline V gives CDR1 SGHTA, CDR2 FQGNSA. V lost 1 base to trimming and J lost 8 bases, with 12 bases between them. CDR3 in DNA: TGTGCCAGCAGCTTAGAGGGGCTTGGGGATGAGCAGTTCTTC. This sequence encodes CASSLEGLGDEQFF.

The chain recombines TRBV5-6 with TRBJ2-7; 7 positions agree with TRBD1. The CDR3 extends over 13 amino acids. Germline V gene lookup returns CDR1 SGHDT and CDR2 YYEEEE. The ends lost 7 bases at V and 7 bases at J; junction bases unmatched: 11. DNA of the CDR3: TGTGCCAGCGGACAGGTGTACGCCAATGAGCAGTACTTC. Translated: CASGQVYANEQYF.

This clonotype was counted ten times or more. The chain couples TRBV4-2 to TRBJ1-5; the D is unclear. Germline CDR1 is LGHNA and CDR2 is YNFKEQ. The CDR3 runs 15 residues. Trimming left V 6 bases short and J 2 bases short, with 14 bases between. As DNA, the CDR3 is TGTGCCAGCAGTCGCGACTCCTATGGCAATCAGCCCCAGCATTTT. This codes for CASSRDSYGNQPQHF.

This clonotype was seen only a few times. A read error may explain this, as a much larger clone is one base away. CDR3 coding DNA: TGCAGTGCTAGAGGGGGATGGACCCACAATGAGCAGTACTTC. As protein: CSARGGWTHNEQYF. The chain has TRBV20-1 and TRBJ2-1; D is unclear. The DNA end lines up better with TRBJ2-7; the J call may be wrong. Germline loops: CDR1 DFQATT, CDR2 SNEGSKA (reference sequence). The CDR3 has 14 amino acids.

This clonotype was seen a few times. The chain is built from TRBV20-1 and TRBJ2-5; 7 bases are a match to TRBD2. Looked up from germline, CDR1 is DFQATT and CDR2 is SNEGSKA (reference sequence). Trimming took 4 bases from V and 0 from J; bases not matched to a gene: 8. This CDR3 comprises 15 residues. The DNA of the CDR3 is TGCAGTGCTACCGGGACTATCGGGTACCAAGAGACCCAGTACTTC. Protein sequence: CSATGTIGYQETQYF.

This chain connects TRBV20-1 to TRBJ2-3, with 7 bases matching TRBD1. Unmatched junction bases numbered 12, after V lost 5 bases and J lost 7 bases. Germline values: CDR1 DFQATT, CDR2 SNEGSKA (reference sequence). The CDR3 contains 14 residues. The chain's CDR3 is CSAYEDRLQNTQYF. CDR3 sequence (DNA): TGCAGTGCTTACGAGGACAGGTTGCAGAATACGCAGTATTTT.

Turning to this clonotype: A much bigger clone sits one base away, suggesting this may be a read error. V is TRBV20-1 and J is TRBJ2-3; 8 nucleotides line up with TRBD2. CDR1 is DFQATT, CDR2 SNEGSKA, per germline (reference sequence). The trim removed 3 bases at V and 6 bases at J, leaving 5 bases unmatched. The CDR3 is made up of 13 amino acids. CDR3 amino acids: CSASGGACDTQYF. CDR3 nucleotide sequence: TGCAGTGCTAGCGGGGGGGCTTGTGATACGCAGTATTTT.

This clonotype was counted ten times or more. The V and J genes are TRBV20-1 and TRBJ2-6; D uncertain. The V end lost 6 bases, the J end lost 4 bases, and 13 bases lay between the germline ends. This CDR3 spans 14 amino acids. Germline CDR1 reads DFQATT; CDR2 reads SNEGSKA (reference sequence). CDR3 sequence: CSAHPGSGANVLTF. In DNA, the CDR3 is TGCAGTGCGCACCCGGGTTCCGGGGCCAACGTCCTGACTTTC.